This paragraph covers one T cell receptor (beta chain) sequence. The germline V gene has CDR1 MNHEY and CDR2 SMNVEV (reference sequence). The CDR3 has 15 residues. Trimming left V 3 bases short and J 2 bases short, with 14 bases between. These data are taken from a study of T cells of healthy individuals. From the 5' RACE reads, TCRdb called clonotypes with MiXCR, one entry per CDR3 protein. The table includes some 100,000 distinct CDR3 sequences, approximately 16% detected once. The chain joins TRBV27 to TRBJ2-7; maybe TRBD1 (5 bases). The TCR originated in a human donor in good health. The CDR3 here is CASSFSTGHPYEQYF. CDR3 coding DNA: TGTGCCAGCAGTTTTTCCACAGGTCACCCCTACGAGCAGTACTTC.